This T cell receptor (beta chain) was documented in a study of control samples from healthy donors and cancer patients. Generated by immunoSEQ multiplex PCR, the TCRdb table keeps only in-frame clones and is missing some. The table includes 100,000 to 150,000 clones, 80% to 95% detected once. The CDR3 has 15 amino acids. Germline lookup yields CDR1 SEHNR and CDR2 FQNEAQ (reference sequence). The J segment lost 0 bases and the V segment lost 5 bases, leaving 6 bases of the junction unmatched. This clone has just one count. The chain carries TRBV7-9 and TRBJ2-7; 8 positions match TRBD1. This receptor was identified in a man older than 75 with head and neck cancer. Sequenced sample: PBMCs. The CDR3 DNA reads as TGTGCCAGCAGCCGATCGGACAGGGACTCCTACGAGCAGTACTTC. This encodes CASSRSDRDSYEQYF.